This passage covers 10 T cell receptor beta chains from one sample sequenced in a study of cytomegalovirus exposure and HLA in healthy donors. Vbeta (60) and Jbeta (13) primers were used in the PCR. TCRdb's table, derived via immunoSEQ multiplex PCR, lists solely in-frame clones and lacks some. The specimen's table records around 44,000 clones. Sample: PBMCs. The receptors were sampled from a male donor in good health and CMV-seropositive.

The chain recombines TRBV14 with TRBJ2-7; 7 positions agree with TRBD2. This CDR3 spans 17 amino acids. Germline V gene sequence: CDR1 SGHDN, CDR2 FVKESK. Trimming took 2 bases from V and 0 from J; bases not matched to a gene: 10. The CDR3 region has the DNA TGTGCCAGCAGCCAATGGGAGGGGCAGCCAGACTCCTACGAGCAGTACTTC. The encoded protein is CASSQWEGQPDSYEQYF.

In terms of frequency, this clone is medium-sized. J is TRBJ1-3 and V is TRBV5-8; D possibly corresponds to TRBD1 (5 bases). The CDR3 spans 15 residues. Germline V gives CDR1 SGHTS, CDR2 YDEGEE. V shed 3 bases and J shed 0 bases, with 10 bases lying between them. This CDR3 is CASSYDRSSGNTIYF. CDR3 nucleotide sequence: TGTGCCAGCAGCTACGACAGAAGCTCTGGAAACACCATATATTTT.

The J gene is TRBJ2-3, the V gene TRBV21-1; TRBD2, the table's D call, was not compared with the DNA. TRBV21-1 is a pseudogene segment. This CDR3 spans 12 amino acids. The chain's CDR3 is CASSRGADTQYF. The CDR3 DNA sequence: TGTGCCAGCAGCCGGGGGGCAGATACGCAGTATTTT.

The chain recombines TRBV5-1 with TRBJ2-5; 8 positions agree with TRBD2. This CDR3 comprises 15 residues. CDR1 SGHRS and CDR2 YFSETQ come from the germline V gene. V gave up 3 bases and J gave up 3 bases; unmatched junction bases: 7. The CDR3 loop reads CASSSDGGGEETQYF. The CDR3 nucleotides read TGCGCCAGCAGCTCGGACGGGGGGGGAGAAGAGACCCAGTACTTC.

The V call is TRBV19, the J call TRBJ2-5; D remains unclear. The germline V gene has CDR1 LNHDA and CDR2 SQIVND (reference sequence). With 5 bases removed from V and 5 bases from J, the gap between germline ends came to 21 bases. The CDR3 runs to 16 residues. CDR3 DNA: TGTGCCAGTAGTCCATACCTGACTGCCACCTGGGAGACCCAGTACTTC. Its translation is CASSPYLTATWETQYF.

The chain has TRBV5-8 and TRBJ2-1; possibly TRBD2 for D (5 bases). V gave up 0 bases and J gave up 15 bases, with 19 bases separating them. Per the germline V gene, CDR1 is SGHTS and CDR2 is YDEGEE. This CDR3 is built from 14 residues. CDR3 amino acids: CASSLEADRKFPFF. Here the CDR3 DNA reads TGTGCCAGCAGCTTGGAAGCGGACCGAAAGTTCCCGTTCTTC.

CDR3 in amino acids: CASSTTLGRGGEPQHF. DNA for the CDR3: TGTGCCAGCAGCACCACCCTTGGTCGGGGGGGGGAGCCCCAGCATTTT. V usage is TRBV5-8 and J usage is TRBJ1-5; tentatively, D is TRBD1 (5 bases). The CDR3 is 16 residues long. Deletions cut 4 bases from V and 8 bases from J, with 22 bases between. Per germline, CDR1 SGHTS and CDR2 YDEGEE.

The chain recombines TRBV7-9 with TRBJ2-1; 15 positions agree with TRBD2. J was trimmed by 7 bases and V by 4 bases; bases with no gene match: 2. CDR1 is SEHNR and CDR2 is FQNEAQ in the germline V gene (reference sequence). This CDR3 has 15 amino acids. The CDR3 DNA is TGTGCCAGCAGCTCCGGACTAGCGGGGGGGAATGAGCAGTTCTTC. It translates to CASSSGLAGGNEQFF. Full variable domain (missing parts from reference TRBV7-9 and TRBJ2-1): DTGVSQNPRHKITKRGQNVTFRCDPISEHNRLYWYRQTLGQGPEFLTYFQNEAQLEKSRLLSDRFSAERPKGSFSTLEIQRTEQGDSAMYLCASSSGLAGGNEQFFGPGTRLTVL.

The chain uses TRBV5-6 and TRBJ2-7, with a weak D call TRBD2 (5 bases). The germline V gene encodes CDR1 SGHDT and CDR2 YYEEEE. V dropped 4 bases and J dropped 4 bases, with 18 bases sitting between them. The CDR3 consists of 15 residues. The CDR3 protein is CASSPTLGWGYEQYF. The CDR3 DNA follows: TGTGCCAGCAGCCCGACACTAGGATGGGGTTACGAGCAGTACTTC.

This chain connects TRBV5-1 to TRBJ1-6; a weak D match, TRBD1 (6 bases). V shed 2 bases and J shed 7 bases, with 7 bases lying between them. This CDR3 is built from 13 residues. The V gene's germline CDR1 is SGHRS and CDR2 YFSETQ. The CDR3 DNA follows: TGCGCCAGCAGCTTTCAGGGGAATTCACCCCTCCACTTT. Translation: CASSFQGNSPLHF.